Listed below are T cell receptor beta chains from one sample, sequenced in a study of T cells after posttransplantation cyclophosphamide. Here immunoSEQ multiplex PCR was the method, and the copy in TCRdb shows in-frame clones only, minus some. In the table there are tens of thousands of clones, almost 75% of which are singletons. Sequenced input: memory CD4+ T cells sorted from PBMCs. The receptor set was obtained from a woman aged 55-69 years in good health, CMV-negative, and a related stem cell transplant donor. The CDR3 runs from the conserved cysteine through the conserved F or W. D genes are given only for firm matches. Not all rows give a size; the values are once, few, many and, for expanded clones, a class.

CDR3 | DNA | size | V | D | J
CASSGRSSYGYTF | TGTGCCAGCAGTGGGAGAAGTTCGTATGGCTACACCTTC | - | TRBV2 | - | TRBJ1-2
CASSQGSGSDTQYF | TGTGCCAGCAGCCAAGGAAGCGGGAGCGATACGCAGTATTTT | - | TRBV4-2 | TRBD2 | TRBJ2-3
CASRTGHSGNTIYF | TGTGCCAGCCGGACAGGTCACTCTGGAAACACCATATATTTT | - | TRBV28 | TRBD1 | TRBJ1-3
CASSYYGTGSNEQFF | TGTGCCAGCAGTTATTACGGGACAGGGTCCAATGAGCAGTTCTTC | - | TRBV6-5 | TRBD1 | TRBJ2-1
CASRGQGQMNTEAFF | TGTGCCAGCAGGGGACAGGGGCAGATGAACACTGAAGCTTTCTTT | - | TRBV6-1 | TRBD1 | TRBJ1-1
CASSIDSQTSYEQYF | TGTGCCAGTAGTATCGACTCCCAAACCTCCTACGAGCAGTACTTC | - | TRBV19 | - | TRBJ2-7
CASSGDSLNTEAFF | TGTGCCAGCAGTGGGGACAGCTTGAACACTGAAGCTTTCTTT | - | TRBV28 | TRBD1 | TRBJ1-1
CASSLAGGLYEQYF | TGTGCCAGCAGCTTAGCGGGGGGGCTCTACGAGCAGTACTTC | - | TRBV7-2 | - | TRBJ2-7
CATRQSYNEQFF | TGTGCCACCCGACAGTCCTACAATGAGCAGTTCTTC | once | TRBV28 | - | TRBJ2-1
CASSQRGGKLFF | TGTGCCAGCAGCCAACGAGGGGGAAAACTGTTTTTT | few | TRBV2 | - | TRBJ1-4
CASSQDMGAGAFF | TGCGCCAGCAGCCAAGATATGGGGGCCGGGGCTTTCTTT | - | TRBV4-3 | - | TRBJ1-1
CASSLVYSGRLNEQFF | TGTGCCAGCAGCTTAGTTTATAGCGGGAGGTTAAATGAGCAGTTCTTC | - | TRBV7-2 | TRBD2 | TRBJ2-1
CATRGYLAGRGDTDTQYF | TGTGCCACCCGAGGGTACCTAGCGGGAAGGGGCGACACAGATACGCAGTATTTT | - | TRBV28 | TRBD2 | TRBJ2-3
CASSPRTGTEAFF | TGTGCCAGCAGCCCCCGGACTGGTACTGAAGCTTTCTTT | - | TRBV2 | - | TRBJ1-1
CASSSHPGLAMRTDTQYF | TGTGCCAGCAGTTCCCATCCGGGACTAGCAATGAGAACAGATACGCAGTATTTT | - | TRBV28 | TRBD2 | TRBJ2-3
CATSSQGNYGYTF | TGTGCCACCAGCAGCCAGGGCAACTATGGCTACACCTTC | - | TRBV15 | - | TRBJ1-2
CASTRLAETQYF | TGTGCCAGCACACGACTCGCGGAGACCCAGTACTTC | - | TRBV7-9 | - | TRBJ2-5
CASSSRTGTYEQYF | TGTGCCAGCAGCTCACGGACAGGAACCTACGAGCAGTACTTC | - | TRBV5-4 | TRBD1 | TRBJ2-7
CASSFVPGQVLPEAFF | TGTGCCAGCAGTTTCGTACCGGGACAGGTTCTGCCTGAAGCTTTCTTT | - | TRBV27 | TRBD1 | TRBJ1-1
CASSESGLAGTGGETQYF | TGTGCCAGCAGTGAAAGTGGACTAGCGGGTACGGGGGGAGAGACCCAGTACTTC | - | TRBV2 | TRBD2 | TRBJ2-5
CASCCPSSLAAEQFF | TGTGCCAGTTGCTGCCCCTCATCCCTAGCGGCTGAGCAGTTCTTC | - | TRBV7-9 | TRBD2 | TRBJ2-1
CASSLEAHGYTF | TGTGCCAGCAGCTTGGAAGCCCATGGCTACACCTTC | - | TRBV5-6 | - | TRBJ1-2
CASSKPCTDGSWTEAFF | TGTGCCAGCAGCAAACCATGTACAGACGGTAGTTGGACTGAAGCTTTCTTT | - | TRBV21-1 | - | TRBJ1-1
CASSDERVFKNIQYF | TGTGCCAGCAGTGATGAGCGGGTTTTCAAAAACATTCAGTACTTC | - | TRBV25-1 | - | TRBJ2-4